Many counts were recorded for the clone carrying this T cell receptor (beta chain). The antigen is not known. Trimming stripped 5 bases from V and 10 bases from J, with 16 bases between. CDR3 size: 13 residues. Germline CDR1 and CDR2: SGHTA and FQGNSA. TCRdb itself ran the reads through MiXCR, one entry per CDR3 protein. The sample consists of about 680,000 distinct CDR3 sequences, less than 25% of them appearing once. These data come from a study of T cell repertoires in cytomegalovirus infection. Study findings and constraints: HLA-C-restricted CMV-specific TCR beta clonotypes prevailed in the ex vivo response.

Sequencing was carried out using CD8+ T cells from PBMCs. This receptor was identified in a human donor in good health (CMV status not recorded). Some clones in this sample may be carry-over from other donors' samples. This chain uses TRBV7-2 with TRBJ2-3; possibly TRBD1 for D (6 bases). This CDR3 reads CASSNKRAGAQYF. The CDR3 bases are TGTGCCAGCAGCAACAAACGGGCAGGGGCGCAGTATTTT. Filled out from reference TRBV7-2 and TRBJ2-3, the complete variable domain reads GAGVSQSPSNKVTEKGKDVELRCDPISGHTALYWYRQSLGQGLEFLIYFQGNSAPDKSGLPSDRFSAERTGGSVSTLTIQRTQQEDSAVYLCASSNKRAGAQYFGPGTRLTVL.